These 28 T cell receptor beta chains were sequenced from one sample in a study of PD-L1 blockade in urothelial cancer. Time point indicated: pretreatment peripheral blood. Libraries were prepared by immunoSEQ multiplex PCR; TCRdb keeps only in-frame clonotypes and omits some of them. The table includes about 63,000 clones, roughly 76% detected once. The input for sequencing was PBMCs, taken around atezolizumab (anti-PD-L1) treatment. All receptors come from a man between 65 and 80 years old with urothelial cancer.

The J gene is TRBJ2-7, the V gene TRBV5-6, with TRBD1 matching 12 bases. V dropped 4 bases and J dropped 7; count of bases not matched to a gene: 6. Germline V gene data show CDR1 as SGHDT and CDR2 as YYEEEE. The CDR3 runs to 14 residues. The CDR3 DNA reads as TGTGCCAGCAGCGCGGGACAGGGGGCCAGGGAGCAGTACTTC. Translating it yields CASSAGQGAREQYF.

The chain uses TRBV2 and TRBJ1-5; tentatively, D is TRBD1 (5 bases). CDR3 size: 14 residues. Germline lookup yields CDR1 SNHLY and CDR2 FYNNEI. V lost 8 bases and J lost 0, with 11 bases in between. The CDR3 reads CASGGVPSNQPQHF. CDR3 in DNA: TGTGCCAGCGGGGGGGTTCCTAGCAATCAGCCCCAGCATTTT. Combining the CDR3 with reference TRBV2 and TRBJ1-5 gives the whole variable domain EPEVTQTPSHQVTQMGQEVILRCVPISNHLYFYWYRQILGQKVEFLVSFYNNEISEKSEIFDDQFSVERPDGSNFTLKIRSTKLEDSAMYFCASGGVPSNQPQHFGDGTRLSIL.

The rearrangement uses TRBV7-9 and TRBJ2-5; 7 bases fit TRBD2. V lost 0 bases and J lost 4; bases outside the gene matches: 2. The CDR3 extends over 14 amino acids. Germline V gene lookup returns CDR1 SEHNR and CDR2 FQNEAQ (reference sequence). In nucleotides, the CDR3 is TGTGCCAGCAGCTTAGCGGGAGGGCCAGAGACCCAGTACTTC. Its translation is CASSLAGGPETQYF.

The rearrangement links TRBV5-5 to TRBJ1-4; 7 bases align to TRBD1. V lost 0 bases to trimming and J lost 5 bases; unmatched junction nucleotides: 7. There are 16 residues in the CDR3. The germline V gene encodes CDR1 SGHKS and CDR2 YYEKEE (reference sequence). CDR3 bases: TGTGCCAGCAGCTTGGCGGATCAGGACAGGAATGAAAAACTGTTTTTT. It is translated as CASSLADQDRNEKLFF.

This clone has only a few counts. For the CDR3, the DNA is TGCGCCAGCTCGCCGGGACAGGAGGGCGGGGAGCTGTTTTTT. It codes for CASSPGQEGGELFF. The gene calls are TRBV5-1 and TRBJ2-2; 8 bases are a match to TRBD1. This CDR3 region has 14 residues. Germline V gene data show CDR1 as SGHRS and CDR2 as YFSETQ. The trim removed 7 bases at V and 7 bases at J, leaving 9 bases unmatched.

The V and J genes are TRBV11-3 and TRBJ2-3; 13 positions match TRBD2. V lost 5 bases to trimming and J lost 6 bases; unmatched junction nucleotides: 8. This CDR3 is built from 16 residues. The germline gives CDR1 SGHNT, CDR2 YENEEA. The DNA of the CDR3 is TGTGCCAGCAGCCAAGGACTAGCGGGGGCCACCGATACGCAGTATTTT. This translates into CASSQGLAGATDTQYF.

This clone was detected once. The V and J genes are TRBV30 and TRBJ2-7; TRBD2 might be the D (6 bases). The germline V gene has CDR1 GTSNPN and CDR2 SVGIG (reference sequence). V dropped 0 bases and J dropped 6 bases, with 18 bases sitting between them. This CDR3 is 15 amino acids long. CDR3 residues: CAWSVTGLPFGEQYF. The CDR3 nucleotides are TGTGCCTGGAGTGTGACGGGACTCCCATTTGGCGAGCAGTACTTC.

The rearrangement uses TRBV5-5 and TRBJ1-6; D unclear. Per the germline V gene, CDR1 is SGHKS and CDR2 is YYEKEE (reference sequence). Trimming left V 0 bases short and J 8 bases short, with 3 bases between. CDR3 length equals 12 residues. The DNA for the CDR3 is TGTGCCAGCAGCTTGGCGGATTCACCCCTCCACTTT. Translation gives CASSLADSPLHF. Filled out from reference TRBV5-5 and TRBJ1-6, the complete variable domain reads DAGVTQSPTHLIKTRGQQVTLRCSPISGHKSVSWYQQVLGQGPQFIFQYYEKEERGRGNFPDRFSARQFPNYSSELNVNALLLGDSALYLCASSLADSPLHFGNGTRLTVT.

This chain uses TRBV4-1 with TRBJ2-3; 7 nucleotides line up with TRBD2. Germline CDR1 MGHRA, CDR2 YSYEKL. The CDR3 sequence is 17 residues long. Unmatched junction bases numbered 8, after V lost 0 bases and J lost 2 bases. The CDR3, as DNA: TGCGCCAGCAGCCAAGAGAGGAGCGGGGACTTCACAGATACGCAGTATTTT. It codes for CASSQERSGDFTDTQYF.

J is TRBJ1-1 and V is TRBV10-1; 9 bases align to TRBD1. This CDR3 region has 11 residues. The germline V gene has CDR1 WNHNN and CDR2 SYGVQD (reference sequence). Unmatched junction bases numbered 1, after V lost 6 bases and J lost 8 bases. CDR3 sequence reads: CASRGTGEAFF. CDR3 coding DNA: TGCGCCAGCAGGGGGACAGGGGAAGCTTTCTTT.

The rearrangement uses TRBV11-2 and TRBJ1-6; no reliable D call. This CDR3 has 15 amino acids. Germline lookup yields CDR1 SGHAT and CDR2 FQNNGV. The ends were cut back, 5 bases at V and 7 bases at J, with 15 bases in the middle. The CDR3 bases are TGTGCCAGCAGCCCCCGTGCCGGTTGGAATTCACCCCTCCACTTT. As protein: CASSPRAGWNSPLHF.

The chain is built from TRBV30 and TRBJ2-5; 8 bases are shared with TRBD2. The CDR3 loop spans 14 amino acids. Unmatched junction bases numbered 7, after V lost 4 bases and J lost 3 bases. CDR1 GTSNPN and CDR2 SVGIG come from the germline V gene (reference sequence). The CDR3 bases are TGTGCCTGGAATAGCGGGAACGAGGAAGAGACCCAGTACTTC. Its protein is CAWNSGNEEETQYF. The variable domain in full, completed from reference TRBV30 and TRBJ2-5, reads SQTIHQWPATLVQPVGSPLSLECTVEGTSNPNLYWYRQAAGRGLQLLFYSVGIGQISSEVPQNLSASRPQDRQFILSSKKLLLSDSGFYLCAWNSGNEEETQYFGPGTRLLVL.

The rearrangement joins TRBV11-3 to TRBJ2-7, with D uncertain. Per germline, CDR1 SGHNT and CDR2 YENEEA. The V end lost 1 base, the J end lost 0 bases, and 16 bases lay between the germline ends. The CDR3 totals 17 residues. DNA for the CDR3: TGTGCCAGCAGCTTAGTTGTCGGGTCGGCCACCTCCTACGAGCAGTACTTC. It codes for CASSLVVGSATSYEQYF.

The rearrangement links TRBV9 to TRBJ1-5; 9 nucleotides align to TRBD1. The germline gives CDR1 SGDLS, CDR2 YYNGEE. Unmatched junction bases numbered 4, after V lost 0 bases and J lost 3 bases. The CDR3 sequence is 16 residues long. CDR3 loop: CASSVGGQGTNQPQHF. The CDR3 DNA reads TGTGCCAGCAGCGTAGGAGGACAGGGGACCAATCAGCCCCAGCATTTT.

The rearrangement links TRBV11-1 to TRBJ2-7, with 7 nucleotides matching TRBD2. Germline values: CDR1 SGHAT, CDR2 FQDESV (reference sequence). The J segment lost 7 bases and the V segment lost 5 bases, leaving 14 bases of the junction unmatched. The CDR3 is made up of 15 amino acids. The CDR3 region is CASSPPGRGSGEQYF. The CDR3 DNA follows: TGTGCCAGCAGCCCCCCCGGGCGGGGGAGCGGTGAGCAGTACTTC. Combining the CDR3 with reference TRBV11-1 and TRBJ2-7 gives the whole variable domain EAEVAQSPRYKITEKSQAVAFWCDPISGHATLYWYRQILGQGPELLVQFQDESVVDDSQLPKDRFSAERLKGVDSTLKIQPAELGDSAMYLCASSPPGRGSGEQYFGPGTRLTVT.

This clone was recorded once. The gene calls are TRBV6-4 and TRBJ2-6; D might be TRBD1 (6 bases). This CDR3 has 16 residues. V shed 3 bases and J shed 4 bases, with 13 bases lying between them. Germline V lookup: CDR1 MRHNA, CDR2 SNTAGT. The DNA of the CDR3 is TGTGCCAGCAGTGAGGACGTGGGGGCCGGGGCCAACGTCCTGACTTTC. Protein sequence: CASSEDVGAGANVLTF.

The chain joins TRBV11-2 to TRBJ2-1; D possibly corresponds to TRBD1 (5 bases). V was pared by 1 base and J by 10 bases, with 8 bases between. This CDR3 contains 12 residues. CDR1 SGHAT and CDR2 FQNNGV come from the germline V gene. Here the CDR3 DNA reads TGTGCCAGCAGCTTAGGGGGCCGGGAGCAGTTCTTC. The encoded protein is CASSLGGREQFF.

The chain has TRBV4-2 and TRBJ2-7; perhaps TRBD1 as D (5 bases). CDR3 length: 15 amino acids. Germline values: CDR1 LGHNA, CDR2 YNFKEQ. V was pared by 1 base and J by 6 bases, with 16 bases between. The CDR3 DNA sequence: TGTGCCAGCAGCCAAGGATCTGGGGCGAGTGCCGAGCAGTACTTC. Translating it yields CASSQGSGASAEQYF.

The count of this clone is one. V gene TRBV14 combines with J gene TRBJ1-6; TRBD1 might be the D (5 bases). Looked up from germline, CDR1 is SGHDN and CDR2 is FVKESK. V was shortened by 0 bases and J by 10 bases, with 7 bases between the two germline ends. The CDR3 has 13 residues. The CDR3 spells CASSQDGASPLHF. The DNA for the CDR3 is TGTGCCAGCAGCCAAGATGGGGCATCACCCCTCCACTTT.

V usage is TRBV7-9 and J usage is TRBJ2-5, with 7 nucleotides matching TRBD2. V lost 3 bases and J lost 7; bases outside the gene matches: 11. Germline V gives CDR1 SEHNR, CDR2 FQNEAQ (reference sequence). The CDR3 is 15 residues long. The CDR3 spells CASSFLGLGGTTQYF. CDR3 DNA: TGTGCCAGCAGCTTTCTAGGACTAGGAGGAACGACCCAGTACTTC.

The sample holds one count of this clone. The chain uses TRBV7-8 and TRBJ2-1, with D perhaps TRBD2 (6 bases). The V end was cut by 5 bases, the J end by 4 bases, with 15 bases between. CDR1 is SGHVS, CDR2 FQNEAQ, per germline. The CDR3 runs to 15 residues. CDR3 protein: CASSLGSSAYNEQFF. The CDR3 nucleotides read TGTGCCAGCAGCCTCGGGTCTAGCGCTTACAATGAGCAGTTCTTC. Drawing the rest from reference TRBV7-8 and TRBJ2-1, the complete variable domain is GAGVSQSPRYKVAKRGQDVALRCDPISGHVSLFWYQQALGQGPEFLTYFQNEAQLDKSGLPSDRFFAERPEGSVSTLKIQRTQQEDSAVYLCASSLGSSAYNEQFFGPGTRLTVL.

The rearrangement joins TRBV9 to TRBJ2-2, with 8 bases lining up with TRBD1. Germline V lookup: CDR1 SGDLS, CDR2 YYNGEE. Germline trimming cut 0 bases from V and 2 bases from J; bases unmatched to any gene: 3. The CDR3 is made up of 16 amino acids. The CDR3 region is CASSVDGTGNTGELFF. In nucleotides, the CDR3 is TGTGCCAGCAGCGTAGACGGGACAGGAAACACCGGGGAGCTGTTTTTT.

The V gene is TRBV10-1, the J gene TRBJ2-5; 7 nucleotides match TRBD1. CDR3 size: 13 residues. V shed 4 bases and J 5 bases; nucleotides not matched to a gene: 4. CDR1 and CDR2 from the germline V gene are WNHNN and SYGVQD (reference sequence). Written as DNA, the CDR3 is TGCGCCAGCAGTGCGACAGGGCTGGAGACCCAGTACTTC. It encodes CASSATGLETQYF.

V usage is TRBV7-9 and J usage is TRBJ2-1, with D perhaps TRBD2 (7 bases). Trimming removed 4 bases at V and 2 bases at J, with 18 bases between. This CDR3 is 17 amino acids long. CDR1 and CDR2 from the germline V gene are SEHNR and FQNEAQ (reference sequence). This chain's CDR3 is CASSSREGGPPYNEQFF. The CDR3 region has the DNA TGTGCCAGCAGCTCCAGGGAGGGGGGCCCCCCCTACAATGAGCAGTTCTTC.

This chain links TRBV11-2 with TRBJ1-1, with 8 bases fitting TRBD1. The V segment lost 1 base and the J segment 1 base; nucleotides outside the gene matches: 2. CDR1 is SGHAT, CDR2 FQNNGV, per germline. CDR3 size: 15 residues. The CDR3 loop reads CASSLGGTGNTEAFF. The CDR3 DNA sequence: TGTGCCAGCAGCTTAGGGGGGACAGGGAACACTGAAGCTTTCTTT.

This chain links TRBV5-1 with TRBJ2-7, with 11 bases aligning to TRBD1. The J segment lost 4 bases and the V segment lost 4 bases, leaving 4 bases of the junction unmatched. The CDR3 is 14 amino acids. Germline V CDR1 and CDR2: SGHRS, YFSETQ. As DNA, the CDR3 is TGCGCCAGCAGCCGCGGACAGGGGGCGTACGAGCAGTACTTC. Its protein product is CASSRGQGAYEQYF.

V usage is TRBV7-9 and J usage is TRBJ2-3, with D unresolved. V dropped 9 bases and J dropped 2 bases, with 12 bases sitting between them. The CDR3 is 13 amino acids. Germline CDR1 SEHNR, CDR2 FQNEAQ (reference sequence). CDR3 nucleotide sequence: TGTGCCAGTCATCTAGGAGTCACAGATACGCAGTATTTT. Protein sequence: CASHLGVTDTQYF. Full variable domain (missing parts from reference TRBV7-9 and TRBJ2-3): DTGVSQNPRHKITKRGQNVTFRCDPISEHNRLYWYRQTLGQGPEFLTYFQNEAQLEKSRLLSDRFSAERPKGSFSTLEIQRTEQGDSAMYLCASHLGVTDTQYFGPGTRLTVL.

The chain recombines TRBV6-4 with TRBJ2-3, with a weak D call TRBD1 (6 bases). Germline V gene sequence: CDR1 MRHNA, CDR2 SNTAGT. V gave up 3 bases and J gave up 6 bases, with 16 bases separating them. This CDR3 contains 15 residues. The CDR3 DNA sequence: TGTGCCAGCAGTGAAACAGGGATCAGAGGGGATACGCAGTATTTT. Translating gives CASSETGIRGDTQYF.